This T cell receptor beta chain was recorded in a study of T cells in Graves' hyperthyroidism and ophthalmopathy. This clonotype was detected ten times or more. Germline CDR1 reads DFQATT; CDR2 reads SNEGSKA (reference sequence). The CDR3 length is 12 residues. V was trimmed by 1 base and J by 9 bases, leaving 9 bases between them. Ophthalmopathy cases scored 3 or more on the Clinical Activity Score and 4 or more on NOSPECS grade, with duration below 3 months. Used for diagnoses were clinical symptoms, serum thyroxine and TRAb, thyroid ultrasound and orbital computed tomography. TCR beta CDR3 regions were amplified from RNA. Primed by the HTBI set, a first-round RT-PCR was run on the TCR CDR3. TCRdb re-analysed the multiplex PCR reads in MiXCR, keeping a single row per CDR3 protein. The sample consists of around 360,000 distinct CDR3 sequences, 15% of them appearing once.

The clonotype was recovered from a woman aged 55-70 years with Graves' ophthalmopathy. This chain links TRBV20-1 with TRBJ2-2; D is uncertain. Sequenced: blood. CDR3 residues: CSARVLARELFF. Written as DNA, the CDR3 is TGCAGTGCTAGAGTCCTCGCACGGGAGCTGTTTTTT.